This T cell receptor beta chain was observed in a study of cytomegalovirus exposure and HLA in healthy donors. Study-level results: The study recorded 160 or so TCR beta chains that were cytomegalovirus-associated. The availability of immune exposure information extended only to CMV serostatus.

Trimming took off 7 bases at V and 0 bases at J, with 9 bases between the two ends. Germline lookup yields CDR1 MNHNY and CDR2 SVGAGI (reference sequence). This CDR3 contains 14 residues. The PCR ran on 60 Vbeta and 13 Jbeta primers. Method: immunoSEQ multiplex PCR; TCRdb's copy keeps in-frame clones and lacks some. This specimen shows tens of thousands of clones; the ten leading clones hold around 26%. As for this clone: The antigen is undetermined.

The sequence was collected from a man in his forties in good health and CMV-seropositive. The sample was PBMCs. The genes are TRBV6-6 and TRBJ2-2; D is possibly TRBD1 (6 bases). This CDR3 reads CASKRDTNTGELFF. The DNA of the CDR3 is TGTGCCAGCAAAAGGGACACGAACACCGGGGAGCTGTTTTTT.